These T cell receptor beta chains were read from a single sample in a study of shared clonotypes between healthy human individuals. This table comes from immunoSEQ multiplex PCR, and its TCRdb copy is limited to in-frame clones, with some not included. The repertoire holds about 2.4 million clones, with approximately 93% as singletons. The sequencing input was naive CD4+ T cells from PBMCs. The receptors here all came from a man younger than 35 in good health. Some clones in this sample may be carry-over from other donors' samples. The CDR3 runs from the conserved cysteine through the conserved F or W. D genes are given only for firm matches. The size entry is marked missing in some rows and otherwise reads once, few, many or a size class.

TRBV12-5	NA	TRBJ2-7	NA	CASGLIVRQTYEQYF	TGTGCTAGTGGTTTGATTGTTCGACAAACCTACGAGCAGTACTTC
TRBV18	NA	TRBJ1-2	TRBD1	CASSPTGTGIDGYTF	TGTGCCAGCTCACCAACCGGGACAGGGATAGATGGCTACACCTTC
TRBV9	NA	TRBJ2-2	TRBD2	CASSERGRRGELFF	TGTGCCAGCAGCGAGCGGGGCCGCCGCGGGGAGCTGTTTTTT
TRBV10-3	NA	TRBJ2-5	TRBD2	CAIKREATTETQYF	TGTGCCATCAAACGGGAGGCCACGACAGAGACCCAGTACTTC
TRBV6-5	NA	TRBJ2-1	TRBD1	CASSYRGQGVINEQFF	TGTGCCAGCAGTTACCGGGGACAGGGGGTAATTAATGAGCAGTTCTTC
TRBV18	NA	TRBJ1-5	TRBD1	CASSPFGTVNQPQHF	TGTGCCAGCTCACCTTTTGGGACAGTCAATCAGCCCCAGCATTTT
TRBV7-2	NA	TRBJ1-4	TRBD1	CASSPGTGGEKLFF	TGTGCCAGCAGCCCCGGGACAGGTGGGGAAAAACTGTTTTTT
TRBV7-9	NA	TRBJ2-7	NA	CASSPPGTLGGREQYF	TGTGCCAGCAGCCCCCCCGGTACGCTGGGGGGGCGCGAGCAGTACTTC
TRBV29-1	NA	TRBJ2-1	TRBD2	CSVSLAGSYNEQFF	TGCAGCGTATCACTAGCGGGATCCTACAATGAGCAGTTCTTC
TRBV28	NA	TRBJ1-3	NA	CASSLPFRSSGNTIYF	TGTGCCAGCAGTTTACCCTTCAGAAGCTCTGGAAACACCATATATTTT
TRBV19	few	TRBJ1-1	NA	CASSSDRAEAFF	TGTGCCAGTAGCTCTGACAGAGCTGAAGCTTTCTTT
TRBV5-1	NA	TRBJ2-4	NA	CASSPAGAESGIQYF	TGCGCCAGCAGCCCGGCAGGAGCCGAGTCTGGCATTCAGTACTTC
TRBV28	NA	TRBJ1-2	NA	CASNEADYGYTF	TGTGCCAGCAATGAGGCTGACTATGGCTACACCTTC
TRBV5-4	NA	TRBJ1-4	NA	CASSQPGSINEKLFF	TGTGCCAGCAGCCAACCAGGGTCCATTAATGAAAAACTGTTTTTT
TRBV9	NA	TRBJ1-4	NA	CASSVAPEEKLFF	TGTGCCAGCAGCGTAGCCCCCGAGGAAAAACTGTTTTTT
TRBV4-2	NA	TRBJ2-2	NA	CASSQDQVVGGTGELFF	TGTGCCAGCAGCCAAGATCAGGTGGTGGGCGGCACCGGGGAGCTGTTTTTT
TRBV2	NA	TRBJ2-7	TRBD2	CASRGQGLAGYEQYF	TGTGCCAGCAGGGGGCAGGGACTAGCGGGATACGAGCAGTACTTC
TRBV7-9	once	TRBJ1-3	NA	CASRPGQTIYF	TGTGCCAGCAGACCCGGACAGACCATATATTTT
TRBV11-3	NA	TRBJ1-1	NA	CASSLGRMNTEAFF	TGTGCCAGCAGCTTAGGTCGGATGAACACTGAAGCTTTCTTT
TRBV13	NA	TRBJ2-1	TRBD2	CASSLSATSGSYEQFF	TGTGCCAGCAGCTTATCCGCCACTAGCGGGAGTTATGAGCAGTTCTTC
TRBV5-4	NA	TRBJ2-1	TRBD2	CASSPSGRAPYNEQFF	TGTGCCAGCAGCCCAAGCGGGAGAGCGCCTTACAATGAGCAGTTCTTC
TRBV27	NA	TRBJ2-3	TRBD2	CASKSISGAGTDTQYF	TGTGCCAGCAAATCAATCAGCGGGGCAGGCACAGATACGCAGTATTTT
TRBV10-2	NA	TRBJ1-5	NA	CASSDQDRNNQPQHF	TGCGCCAGCAGTGACCAAGACCGAAACAATCAGCCCCAGCATTTT
TRBV6-1	NA	TRBJ2-3	TRBD1	CASSEGGTGPRDTQYF	TGTGCCAGCAGTGAAGGGGGGACAGGGCCACGGGATACGCAGTATTTT
TRBV7-2	once	TRBJ1-3	NA	CASSLSIQAGNTIYF	TGTGCCAGCAGCTTAAGTATTCAGGCTGGAAACACCATATATTTT
TRBV19	NA	TRBJ2-1	TRBD2	CASSIRASGSSYNEQFF	TGTGCCAGTAGTATAAGGGCTAGCGGGAGCTCGTACAATGAGCAGTTCTTC
TRBV25-1	once	TRBJ1-3	TRBD1	CASSESGPGGGNTIYF	TGTGCCAGCAGTGAGAGCGGCCCAGGGGGAGGAAACACCATATATTTT
TRBV5-1	NA	TRBJ2-7	NA	CASSLGVRPPSYEQYF	TGCGCCAGCAGCTTGGGGGTCAGGCCCCCTTCCTACGAGCAGTACTTC
TRBV13	NA	TRBJ2-7	NA	CASSRGGPSYEQYF	TGTGCCAGCAGCCGTGGGGGACCATCCTACGAGCAGTACTTC
TRBV9	once	TRBJ1-1	NA	CASGGLNTEAFF	TGTGCCAGTGGGGGCCTGAACACTGAAGCTTTCTTT
TRBV28	NA	TRBJ1-2	NA	CASSLGGSYGYTF	TGTGCCAGCAGTTTAGGAGGGTCTTATGGCTACACCTTC
TRBV18	once	TRBJ1-1	TRBD1	CASSPQGAQVKAFF	TGTGCCAGCTCACCACAGGGGGCGCAGGTAAAAGCTTTCTTT
TRBV19	NA	TRBJ2-7	NA	CASSIKAGEQYF	TGTGCCAGTAGTATTAAAGCGGGCGAGCAGTACTTC
TRBV5-4	NA	TRBJ2-7	NA	CASRAGIELIYEQYF	TGTGCCAGCAGGGCCGGGATCGAGCTTATATACGAGCAGTACTTC
TRBV6-5	NA	TRBJ2-1	TRBD2	CASRKRTSGSDEQFF	TGTGCCAGCAGGAAACGGACTAGCGGGAGCGATGAGCAGTTCTTC
TRBV4-3	NA	TRBJ1-2	NA	CASSQDLGSGGGDYGYTF	TGCGCCAGCAGCCAAGATTTGGGTTCGGGGGGCGGAGACTATGGCTACACCTTC
TRBV6-6	NA	TRBJ2-1	NA	CASSPSRGSYNEQFF	TGTGCCAGCAGCCCTTCGAGGGGCTCCTACAATGAGCAGTTCTTC
TRBV7-9	NA	TRBJ1-3	NA	CASSPGTPGNTIYF	TGTGCCAGCAGTCCTGGGACTCCTGGAAACACCATATATTTT
TRBV5-1	NA	TRBJ1-2	NA	CASSLDSRQNPLYGYTF	TGCGCCAGCAGCTTGGATTCGCGGCAGAACCCCCTCTATGGCTACACCTTC
TRBV6-5	once	TRBJ2-7	TRBD1	CASSADRARSYEQYF	TGTGCCAGCAGCGCGGACAGGGCGAGATCCTACGAGCAGTACTTC
TRBV7-3	NA	TRBJ2-1	NA	CASSFLAGEQFF	TGTGCCAGCAGCTTCCTGGCGGGTGAGCAGTTCTTC
TRBV18	NA	TRBJ1-1	NA	CASSPSRPEAFF	TGTGCCAGCTCACCAAGCAGGCCTGAAGCTTTCTTT
TRBV28	NA	TRBJ2-1	TRBD1	CASSLPGQGLYEQFF	TGTGCCAGCAGTTTACCGGGACAGGGATTATATGAGCAGTTCTTC
TRBV6-4	NA	TRBJ1-2	NA	CASSVGTNGYGYTF	TGTGCCAGCAGTGTCGGAACAAATGGCTATGGCTACACCTTC
TRBV7-9	few	TRBJ1-2	NA	CASSLDTSYGYTF	TGTGCCAGCAGCTTAGACACCTCCTATGGCTACACCTTC
TRBV28	NA	TRBJ2-7	NA	CASSLSGFFTYEQYF	TGTGCCAGCAGTTTAAGCGGGTTTTTTACCTACGAGCAGTACTTC
TRBV11-2	NA	TRBJ2-5	NA	CASSQDRSRETQYF	TGTGCCAGCAGTCAGGATAGGTCCCGGGAGACCCAGTACTTC
TRBV5-1	NA	TRBJ1-2	NA	CASSLLGANYGYTF	TGCGCCAGCAGCTTGCTGGGGGCGAACTATGGCTACACCTTC
TRBV14	NA	TRBJ1-1	TRBD1	CASSKGTGFGAFF	TGTGCCAGCAGCAAAGGGACAGGGTTTGGTGCTTTCTTT
TRBV7-3	NA	TRBJ2-5	TRBD1	CASSQKQGSETQYF	TGTGCCAGCAGCCAGAAACAGGGGTCAGAGACCCAGTACTTC
TRBV7-9	NA	TRBJ1-5	NA	CASSATPVSNQPQHF	TGTGCCAGCAGCGCCACGCCAGTAAGCAATCAGCCCCAGCATTTT
TRBV7-3	NA	TRBJ2-2	TRBD2	CASSLTRAGVDTGELFF	TGTGCCAGCAGCTTAACCCGAGCGGGGGTGGACACCGGGGAGCTGTTTTTT
TRBV19	NA	TRBJ2-6	NA	CASSIYSSGANVLTF	TGTGCCAGTAGTATATACAGCTCTGGGGCCAACGTCCTGACTTTC
TRBV4-1	once	TRBJ2-1	TRBD2	CASSQNLRTGGRRGEQFF	TGCGCCAGCAGCCAAAACCTAAGGACGGGCGGGAGGAGGGGTGAGCAGTTCTTC
TRBV11-2	once	TRBJ2-7	TRBD2	CASSGRTSRLYEQYF	TGTGCCAGCAGCGGGCGGACTAGCCGCCTCTACGAGCAGTACTTC
TRBV5-1	NA	TRBJ1-2	TRBD1	CASARDRVYDGYTF	TGCGCCAGTGCCAGGGACAGGGTATACGATGGCTACACCTTC
TRBV18	NA	TRBJ2-5	TRBD1	CASSPPGQGLTQYF	TGTGCCAGCTCACCCCCGGGACAGGGATTGACCCAGTACTTC
TRBV7-6	NA	TRBJ2-3	TRBD2	CASSSLSGRADTQYF	TGTGCCAGCAGCTCTCTCAGCGGGAGGGCAGATACGCAGTATTTT
TRBV15	NA	TRBJ2-1	NA	CATSRDSLWMREAYNEQFF	TGTGCCACCAGCAGAGATAGTCTATGGATGCGAGAGGCCTACAATGAGCAGTTCTTC